The rows below give T cell receptor beta chains drawn from one sample of a study of blood T cell repertoires in COVID-19. This table comes from immunoSEQ multiplex PCR, and its TCRdb copy is limited to in-frame clones, with some not included. The sample includes some 75,000 clones, around 88% of them seen just once. The source material was peripheral blood. The receptors come from a man aged 60 to 69 with acute or convalescent COVID-19. Each CDR3 is given with its conserved first and last residue. Part of the rows lack a size; the others show once, few, many or a class for expanded clones.

TRBV7-9	-	CASSKMGGTEAFF
TRBV7-2	-	CASSHTGNTDTQYF
TRBV5-4	-	CASSFPGYNSPLHF
TRBV30	once	CAWRGQGSRQPQHF
TRBV11-2	-	CASSLVGGSQPQHF
TRBV6-5	-	CASSRDRGDTGELFF
TRBV29-1	once	CSVEWGGGKLFF
TRBV7-3	-	CASSWIPGLAPYNEQFF
TRBV27	-	CASSSQGDGYTF
TRBV24-1	-	CATSDLRAGVTGELFF
TRBV4-1	few	CASTFRQDEKLFF
TRBV29-1	once	CTGGQGDTGELFF
TRBV2	-	CASTAGTVVNEKLFF
TRBV27	-	CASSLQGNQPQHF
TRBV2	-	CASSVRRGYTDTQYF
TRBV27	-	CASSGQGLLLDTQYF
TRBV19	-	CASVPVWGRDGYTF
TRBV19	-	CASSILDRGFHYTF
TRBV11-2	-	CASSSTGILSYNEQFF